This T cell receptor beta chain is from a study of blood T cells in healthy people across ages. The wider study: Every two T cells gave about one barcoded beta molecule via template switching. Study results and limitations: The authors considered diversity estimates from one million T cells to be underestimates.

A remark on this clonotype: Antigen: not known.

Each donor supplied approximately 10 milliliters of peripheral blood. Using a J-beta primer mix together with a sample-barcoded 5' primer, a second PCR was run for roughly 7 to 11 cycles. TCRdb used MiXCR to reprocess the 5' RACE reads, holding one entry per CDR3 protein. This table holds 1.5 million to 2 million distinct CDR3 sequences, about 50% found once. Sequencing was performed on blood. This receptor was obtained from a woman aged 40 to 50 in good health.

For the CDR3, the DNA is TGTGCCAGCGGGGAGCGGTCCTACAATGAGCAGTTCTTC. Translation: CASGERSYNEQFF. V is TRBV2 and J is TRBJ2-1; D possibly corresponds to TRBD2 (5 bases). The germline gives CDR1 SNHLY, CDR2 FYNNEI. This CDR3 has 13 residues. The V end was cut by 8 bases, the J end by 1 base, with 9 bases between.